The 2 T cell receptor beta chains below were found in one sample sequenced in a study of blood T cell repertoires in COVID-19. Measured with immunoSEQ multiplex PCR; TCRdb has only the in-frame clones, and not every one. The sample carries over 200,000 clones, more than 80% recorded once. The material sequenced was peripheral blood. The receptors derive from a woman aged 25-40 years with COVID-19, enrolled during active disease.

The rearrangement joins TRBV3-1 (or the pseudogene TRBV3-2) to TRBJ2-7, with a possible D match to TRBD2 (5 bases). V was shortened by 1 base and J by 2 bases, with 9 bases between the two germline ends. CDR1 is LGHDT and CDR2 is YNNKEL in the germline V gene (reference sequence). The CDR3 is 14 amino acids. The CDR3 bases are TGTGCCAGCAGCCAAGCGGGGTCCGCCTACGAGCAGTACTTC. Translating gives CASSQAGSAYEQYF.

This chain connects TRBV2 to TRBJ1-1, with D perhaps matching TRBD1 (6 bases). The CDR3 is 13 amino acids. CDR1 is SNHLY and CDR2 is FYNNEI in the germline V gene. Deletions cut 4 bases from V and 1 base from J, with 7 bases between. CDR3 DNA sequence: TGTGCCAGCAGTGTAGGGGGGAACACTGAAGCTTTCTTT. Protein sequence: CASSVGGNTEAFF.